This T cell receptor (beta chain) was sequenced for a study of T-cell reconstitution after alpha-beta-depleted transplantation in children. This clonotype was counted at least ten times. Preparation of the TCRbeta library involved a method that used unique molecular identifiers. TCRdb re-called the PCR reads with MiXCR, one entry per CDR3 protein. The data hold about 110,000 distinct CDR3 sequences, with 10% observed a single time. V lost 7 bases to trimming and J lost 2 bases, with 16 bases between them. Germline V gene lookup returns CDR1 SGHRS and CDR2 YFSETQ. CDR3 size: 16 residues. This TCR was recovered from a human donor who donated a stem cell graft to a child with acute lymphoblastic leukemia. The sample here was PBMCs from the stem cell graft donor, taken from the stem cell graft. The V gene is TRBV5-1, the J gene TRBJ2-6; D may correspond to TRBD1 or TRBD2 (5 bases each). The CDR3 bases are TGCGCCAGCTCAGACAGCGGCACCCCTGGGGCCAACGTCCTGACTTTC. This encodes CASSDSGTPGANVLTF. The full variable domain, in which reference TRBV5-1 and TRBJ2-6 provide the parts outside the CDR3, is KAGVTQTPRYLIKTRGQQVTLSCSPISGHRSVSWYQQTPGQGLQFLFEYFSETQRNKGNFPGRFSGRQFSNSRSEMNVSTLELGDSALYLCASSDSGTPGANVLTFGAGSRLTVL.